The 30 T cell receptor beta chains presented below share a single source sample, sequenced in a study of blood T cell repertoires in COVID-19. The data were produced by immunoSEQ multiplex PCR, yet TCRdb's version contains in-frame clones alone and is incomplete. The sample shows 200,000 to 250,000 clones, almost 90% of them seen only once. Material for sequencing was peripheral blood. The receptors stem from an older woman with acute or convalescent COVID-19.

This clone was recorded only once. V usage is TRBV15 and J usage is TRBJ1-2, with D possibly being TRBD1 (5 bases). V was shortened by 0 bases and J by 4 bases, with 12 bases between the two germline ends. The CDR3 runs to 15 residues. The V gene's germline CDR1 is LNHNV and CDR2 YYDKDF (reference sequence). The CDR3 loop is CATSRDRGQVYGYTF. CDR3 DNA sequence: TGTGCCACCAGCAGAGATCGTGGACAAGTCTATGGCTACACCTTC.

The V call is TRBV19, the J call TRBJ2-7; 8 bases line up with TRBD1. Germline trimming cut 4 bases from V and 2 bases from J; bases unmatched to any gene: 10. The length of the CDR3 is 16 residues. Germline CDR1 LNHDA, CDR2 SQIVND (reference sequence). CDR3 sequence reads: CASSRTTGGTAYEQYF. The CDR3 bases are TGTGCCAGTAGTAGGACTACAGGGGGGACGGCCTACGAGCAGTACTTC. Full variable domain (rest looked up from reference TRBV19 and TRBJ2-7): DGGITQSPKYLFRKEGQNVTLSCEQNLNHDAMYWYRQDPGQGLRLIYYSQIVNDFQKGDIAEGYSVSREKKESFPLTVTSAQKNPTAFYLCASSRTTGGTAYEQYFGPGTRLTVT.

The rearrangement links TRBV18 to TRBJ1-1; 7 positions agree with TRBD1. Germline trimming cut 3 bases from V and 1 base from J; bases unmatched to any gene: 2. CDR3 length equals 14 residues. The germline gives CDR1 KGHSH, CDR2 LQKENI. CDR3 in DNA: TGTGCCAGCTCACCCGGGACAGAGAACACTGAAGCTTTCTTT. This translates into CASSPGTENTEAFF.

This clone was picked up one time. The CDR3 loop reads CASSILTGSRETQYF. The CDR3 nucleotides read TGTGCCAGTAGTATATTAACAGGGAGTAGAGAGACCCAGTACTTC. The chain joins TRBV19 to TRBJ2-5; D possibly corresponds to TRBD1 (6 bases). Looked up from germline, CDR1 is LNHDA and CDR2 is SQIVND (reference sequence). This CDR3 region has 15 residues. V lost 2 bases, J lost 4 bases, and 14 bases lay in between.

A remark on this clone: The sample holds other DNA sequences that translate to the same CDR3. The chain recombines TRBV2 with TRBJ2-7, with D perhaps matching TRBD2 (5 bases). With 7 bases removed from V and 1 base from J, the gap between germline ends came to 14 bases. CDR1 and CDR2 (germline): SNHLY, FYNNEI. CDR3 length: 14 amino acids. This CDR3 reads CASTRTGSSYEQYF. The CDR3 DNA follows: TGTGCCAGCACTAGGACGGGGAGTTCCTACGAGCAGTACTTC. Together with reference TRBV2 and TRBJ2-7, the CDR3 gives the full variable domain: EPEVTQTPSHQVTQMGQEVILRCVPISNHLYFYWYRQILGQKVEFLVSFYNNEISEKSEIFDDQFSVERPDGSNFTLKIRSTKLEDSAMYFCASTRTGSSYEQYFGPGTRLTVT.

V gene TRBV12-3 or TRBV12-4 combines with J gene TRBJ1-2; D ambiguous. CDR3 length: 13 amino acids. Trimming removed 6 bases from V and 5 bases from J, with 13 bases in between. Written as DNA, the CDR3 is TGTGCCAGCAGCCCAACGAATCAGTATGGCTACACCTTC. It is translated as CASSPTNQYGYTF.

V usage is TRBV12-5 and J usage is TRBJ2-7; the D gene is possibly TRBD2 (7 bases). Germline V gene data show CDR1 as LGHNT and CDR2 as FRNRAP. The V end lost 7 bases, the J end lost 0 bases, and 13 bases lay between the germline ends. There are 14 residues in the CDR3. CDR3 nucleotides: TGTGCTAGTGCGGGGGGCTTAAGCTCCTACGAGCAGTACTTC. Translation: CASAGGLSSYEQYF.

V is TRBV7-2 and J is TRBJ1-4; unclear D gene. Per the germline V gene, CDR1 is SGHTA and CDR2 is FQGNSA. The CDR3 has 16 residues. V lost 3 bases to trimming and J lost 0 bases, with 11 bases between them. CDR3 nucleotide sequence: TGTGCCAGCAGCTTTCTCTCGCGAGCAACTAATGAAAAACTGTTTTTT. Translated, it gives CASSFLSRATNEKLFF.

The chain combines TRBV28 with TRBJ1-5; D gene unclear. Germline lookup yields CDR1 MDHEN and CDR2 SYDVKM. Trimming took off 2 bases at V and 4 bases at J, with 15 bases between the two ends. The CDR3 is 16 amino acids. CDR3 loop: CASSLEGSFGNQPQHF. CDR3 sequence (DNA): TGTGCCAGCAGTTTAGAAGGGAGCTTCGGAAATCAGCCCCAGCATTTT.

Comment on this clone: Other nucleotide sequences in the sample specify the same CDR3. The rearrangement joins TRBV28 to TRBJ2-7; the D gene is possibly TRBD1 (6 bases). CDR3 length: 12 amino acids. V shed 5 bases and J shed 4 bases, with 9 bases lying between them. The germline CDR1 and CDR2 sequences are MDHEN and SYDVKM. The CDR3 sequence is CASSLGQYEQYF. The CDR3 DNA is TGTGCCAGCAGTCTAGGACAGTACGAGCAGTACTTC.

This clone was picked up one time. J is TRBJ1-5 and V is TRBV7-2; D unclear. This CDR3 contains 15 residues. The germline V gene encodes CDR1 SGHTA and CDR2 FQGNSA. Trimming cost V 8 bases and J 7 bases, with 21 bases left between them. Here the CDR3 reads CASSRGVQPNQPQHF. CDR3 sequence (DNA): TGTGCCAGCTCCCGCGGGGTCCAGCCTAACCAGCCCCAGCATTTT.

The genes are TRBV28 and TRBJ1-6, with 9 positions matching TRBD1. The CDR3 has 14 residues. The V and J ends lost 11 bases and 9 bases, in that order; junction bases with no gene match: 11. Germline V gene sequence: CDR1 MDHEN, CDR2 SYDVKM. DNA for the CDR3: TGTGCCGGGCGGAGGGGGACAGGGCGTTCACCCCTCCACTTT. As protein: CAGRRGTGRSPLHF.

The rearrangement joins TRBV7-9 to TRBJ2-1; D remains unclear. Looked up from germline, CDR1 is SEHNR and CDR2 is FQNEAQ (reference sequence). Trimming removed 1 base at V and 9 bases at J, with 16 bases between. CDR3 length: 15 amino acids. The DNA of the CDR3 is TGTGCCAGCAGCTTAGGTAACGCCGCACGGTCTGAGCAGTTCTTC. This translates into CASSLGNAARSEQFF. The variable domain in full, with the rest retrieved from reference TRBV7-9 and TRBJ2-1, is DTGVSQNPRHKITKRGQNVTFRCDPISEHNRLYWYRQTLGQGPEFLTYFQNEAQLEKSRLLSDRFSAERPKGSFSTLEIQRTEQGDSAMYLCASSLGNAARSEQFFGPGTRLTVL.

This clone has only one observation. The chain uses TRBV5-6 and TRBJ1-2; 9 nucleotides line up with TRBD1. The CDR3 has 13 amino acids. The V gene's germline CDR1 is SGHDT and CDR2 YYEEEE. J was trimmed by 8 bases and V by 4 bases; bases with no gene match: 6. This CDR3 is CASSRDRAQGYTF. The CDR3 bases are TGTGCCAGCAGCCGGGACAGGGCCCAGGGCTACACCTTC.

This clone was recorded only once. The V gene is TRBV27, the J gene TRBJ2-1; possibly TRBD2 for D (6 bases). Trimming removed 7 bases from V and 2 bases from J, with 12 bases in between. This CDR3 has 14 amino acids. Germline lookup yields CDR1 MNHEY and CDR2 SMNVEV (reference sequence). The CDR3 loop reads CASMRSGPYNEQFF. The CDR3 DNA reads as TGTGCCAGCATGCGTAGCGGACCCTACAATGAGCAGTTCTTC.

This chain connects TRBV28 to TRBJ2-1; tentative D call: TRBD2 (6 bases). Between the trimmed V and J ends, which lost 6 bases and 6 bases, there was a span of 12 bases. Per the germline V gene, CDR1 is MDHEN and CDR2 is SYDVKM. The CDR3 spans 13 residues. DNA for the CDR3: TGTGCCAGCAGGGGGACTCGACGCAATGAGCAGTTCTTC. It translates to CASRGTRRNEQFF.

J is TRBJ1-2 and V is TRBV3-1 (or the pseudogene TRBV3-2), with 7 bases aligning to TRBD1. Germline CDR1 LGHDT, CDR2 YNNKEL (reference sequence). The CDR3 is made up of 15 amino acids. Trimming took 3 bases from V and 1 from J; bases not matched to a gene: 5. CDR3 protein: CASSQHGTVNYGYTF. The CDR3 DNA sequence: TGTGCCAGCAGCCAGCACGGGACAGTTAACTATGGCTACACCTTC.

The table lists this clone with a few counts. The chain is built from TRBV19 and TRBJ1-5; 8 positions agree with TRBD1. The CDR3 spans 17 residues. V lost 0 bases, J lost 7 bases, and 11 bases stayed unmatched. The germline V gene has CDR1 LNHDA and CDR2 SQIVND (reference sequence). Written as DNA, the CDR3 is TGTGCCAGTAGTATAGATCAAAGGACAGGGTCGCGACAGCCCCAGCATTTT. It encodes CASSIDQRTGSRQPQHF.

This chain uses TRBV30 with TRBJ1-2; 7 positions match TRBD1. The CDR3 contains 14 residues. Germline assignment: CDR1 GTSNPN and CDR2 SVGIG (reference sequence). Unmatched junction bases numbered 11, after V lost 0 bases and J lost 10 bases. CDR3 bases: TGTGCCTGGAGTGTTAAGGGGGCGCCCCAGGACTACACCTTC. It codes for CAWSVKGAPQDYTF. Full variable domain (missing parts from reference TRBV30 and TRBJ1-2): SQTIHQWPATLVQPVGSPLSLECTVEGTSNPNLYWYRQAAGRGLQLLFYSVGIGQISSEVPQNLSASRPQDRQFILSSKKLLLSDSGFYLCAWSVKGAPQDYTFGSGTRLTVV.

The chain recombines TRBV9 with TRBJ1-2, with 7 bases identical to TRBD1. Germline V gene sequence: CDR1 SGDLS, CDR2 YYNGEE. The CDR3 is 14 residues long. V lost 2 bases and J lost 6; bases outside the gene matches: 7. CDR3 nucleotides: TGTGCCAGCAGCGTCCTACAGGGGCGGGATGGCTACACCTTC. Translating it yields CASSVLQGRDGYTF.

The chain carries TRBV18 and TRBJ2-3, with TRBD1 identical over 8 bases. V lost 5 bases to trimming and J lost 2 bases; unmatched junction nucleotides: 6. Germline values: CDR1 KGHSH, CDR2 LQKENI. The CDR3 extends over 15 amino acids. The CDR3 nucleotides read TGTGCCAGCTCAAACCGGACAGGGTCCACAGATACGCAGTATTTT. Translated, it gives CASSNRTGSTDTQYF.

The chain joins TRBV12-2 to TRBJ2-5; TRBD2 is the table's D call, not checked against the DNA. TRBV12-2 constitutes a pseudogene. CDR3 length: 19 amino acids. For the CDR3, the DNA is TGTGCAAGTCGCTTAGAGTCCAGCGGGAGGCTAGGTAGGCAAGAGACCCAGTACTTC. This translates into CASRLESSGRLGRQETQYF.

The chain recombines TRBV7-8 with TRBJ1-2, with 7 bases aligning to TRBD1. With 5 bases clipped from V and 4 bases from J, the junction kept 7 bases outside the gene matches. This CDR3 region has 14 residues. Germline CDR1 is SGHVS and CDR2 is FQNEAQ. Here the CDR3 DNA reads TGTGCCAGCAGCCCGCAGGGGGACGGCTATGGCTACACCTTC. It translates to CASSPQGDGYGYTF.

The CDR3 loop reads CASSFPIPTAEQFF. The CDR3 nucleotides are TGTGCCAGCAGTTTCCCCATTCCGACAGCGGAGCAGTTCTTC. The chain combines TRBV27 with TRBJ2-1; D possibly corresponds to TRBD1 (5 bases). Trimming pared 3 bases from V and 10 bases from J, leaving 16 bases between. The CDR3 is made up of 14 amino acids. CDR1 and CDR2 from the germline V gene are MNHEY and SMNVEV (reference sequence).

V usage is TRBV19 and J usage is TRBJ1-1; 11 positions agree with TRBD1. With V trimmed by 7 bases and J by 4 bases, 11 bases remained unmatched. From germline, CDR1 is LNHDA and CDR2 SQIVND (reference sequence). This CDR3 is built from 16 residues. CDR3 protein: CASKWGTGGMSTEAFF. The CDR3, as DNA: TGTGCCAGTAAGTGGGGGACAGGGGGGATGAGCACTGAAGCTTTCTTT.

This clone has just a few counts. The chain carries TRBV4-1 and TRBJ2-7, with 8 nucleotides matching TRBD2. Germline trimming cut 6 bases from V and 1 base from J; bases unmatched to any gene: 11. CDR3 size: 16 residues. CDR1 and CDR2 from the germline V gene are MGHRA and YSYEKL. CDR3 region: CASSLARTSPSYEQYF. CDR3 bases: TGCGCCAGCAGTCTAGCCCGGACTAGCCCGTCCTACGAGCAGTACTTC.

The V gene is TRBV6-5, the J gene TRBJ1-2; D is possibly TRBD1 (5 bases). This CDR3 has 16 residues. Germline assignment: CDR1 MNHEY and CDR2 SVGAGI. Between the trimmed V and J ends, which lost 2 bases and 4 bases, there was a span of 17 bases. Here the CDR3 DNA reads TGTGCCAGCAGTTACCAAGAGGGAGGGGCCACCTATGGCTACACCTTC. Its translation: CASSYQEGGATYGYTF.

V and J are TRBV11-2 and TRBJ2-6; 7 bases map to TRBD2. V lost 5 bases, J lost 0 bases, and 13 bases stayed unmatched. CDR3 length equals 19 residues. The germline V gene encodes CDR1 SGHAT and CDR2 FQNNGV. The CDR3 sequence is CASSQRGGTIHSGANVLTF. In nucleotides, the CDR3 is TGTGCCAGCAGCCAACGTGGGGGGACTATACACTCTGGGGCCAACGTCCTGACTTTC.

The rearrangement joins TRBV6-5 to TRBJ2-7, with a weak D call TRBD2 (6 bases). V was clipped by 7 bases and J by 7 bases, with 17 bases between them. Per the germline V gene, CDR1 is MNHEY and CDR2 is SVGAGI. This CDR3 is 13 amino acids long. Written as DNA, the CDR3 is TGTGCCAGCATGACCCGGGACTTAAGGGAGCAGTACTTC. Its translation: CASMTRDLREQYF.

This rearrangement joins TRBV9 to TRBJ2-1; D gene unclear. V lost 0 bases and J 3 bases, leaving 10 bases between the germline ends. CDR3 length: 15 residues. Per germline, CDR1 SGDLS and CDR2 YYNGEE. CDR3 residues: CASSVGNSFYNEQFF. DNA of the CDR3: TGTGCCAGCAGCGTAGGTAACAGTTTCTACAATGAGCAGTTCTTC.